This is a list of T cell receptor beta chains from one sample in a study of cytomegalovirus exposure and HLA in healthy donors. Sequencing used immunoSEQ multiplex PCR; TCRdb keeps in-frame clones, though not all of them. The sample contains 100,000 to 150,000 clones, approximately 87% of which appear only once. What was sequenced was PBMCs. These receptor sequences come from a man between 35 and 55 years old in good health and CMV-seronegative. Each CDR3 is given with its conserved first and last residue. The order of the fields is clone size, D gene, J gene, V gene, CDR3 DNA, CDR3 protein. The D gene is left open where the match is weak. Not every row has a clone size; where given, it reads once, few, many or a size class.

size: once; D: TRBD2; J: TRBJ2-1; V: TRBV27; DNA: TGTGCCAGCAGTTGGACTAGCGGGGCAGAGCAGTTCTTC; CDR3: CASSWTSGAEQFF
size: NA; D: TRBD2; J: TRBJ2-7; V: TRBV4-1; DNA: TGCGCCAGCAGCCGCCTACTCGGGACTAGCGGGAACGAGCAGTACTTC; CDR3: CASSRLLGTSGNEQYF
size: NA; D: NA; J: TRBJ1-5; V: TRBV10-3; DNA: TGTGCCATCAGTGGGTTGGCGGAAGGTCAGCCCCAGCATTTT; CDR3: CAISGLAEGQPQHF
size: NA; D: NA; J: TRBJ1-1; V: TRBV9; DNA: TGTGCCAGCAGCGCCTTCCCTTTCGGGGGGCGCGTCACTGAAGCTTTCTTT; CDR3: CASSAFPFGGRVTEAFF
size: NA; D: TRBD1; J: TRBJ2-5; V: TRBV28; DNA: TGTGCCAGCAGCACCATCGACAGGGCGGAGACCCAGTACTTC; CDR3: CASSTIDRAETQYF
size: NA; D: NA; J: TRBJ2-7; V: TRBV9; DNA: TGTGCCAGCAGTGAGGAGGGGGCAACGCAGGACGAGCAGTACTTC; CDR3: CASSEEGATQDEQYF
size: NA; D: TRBD1; J: TRBJ1-1; V: TRBV5-3; DNA: TGTGCCAGAAGCTTGGCCCGGGACAGAGGAAGATGGAACACTGAAGCTTTCTTT; CDR3: CARSLARDRGRWNTEAFF
size: NA; D: TRBD1; J: TRBJ1-5; V: TRBV19; DNA: TGTGCCAGTAGTGTTCGTGGGACAGGGAGCAATCAGCCCCAGCATTTT; CDR3: CASSVRGTGSNQPQHF
size: NA; D: NA; J: TRBJ2-7; V: TRBV19; DNA: TGTGCCAGTAGTATCATTTCTGGACAGTACTACGAGCAGTACTTC; CDR3: CASSIISGQYYEQYF
size: NA; D: NA; J: TRBJ2-5; V: TRBV4-3; DNA: TGCGCCAGCAGCCAAGGTCTCAGGGAGACCCAGTACTTC; CDR3: CASSQGLRETQYF
size: NA; D: NA; J: TRBJ2-1; V: TRBV6-5; DNA: TGTGCCAGCAGTTACAGACTAGTCGGGAATGAGCAGTTCTTC; CDR3: CASSYRLVGNEQFF
size: NA; D: TRBD1; J: TRBJ1-3; V: TRBV4-1; DNA: TGCGCCAGCAGCCAAGAGGACAGGGTTGGAAACACCATATATTTT; CDR3: CASSQEDRVGNTIYF
size: NA; D: NA; J: TRBJ2-1; V: TRBV28; DNA: TGTGCCAGCAGTTTAGGCGGGGGCGGCCTCGGCGCCCCCTCCTCCTACAATGAGCAGTTCTTC; CDR3: CASSLGGGGLGAPSSYNEQFF
size: once; D: TRBD2; J: TRBJ2-1; V: TRBV7-6; DNA: TGTGCCAGCAGCCCGCCGGCTTCGGGAGGCAATGAGCAGTTCTTC; CDR3: CASSPPASGGNEQFF
size: few; D: TRBD1; J: TRBJ2-5; V: TRBV28; DNA: TGTGCCAGCAGTTTGGGGACAGGGGTCCAAGAGACCCAGTACTTC; CDR3: CASSLGTGVQETQYF
size: NA; D: TRBD2; J: TRBJ2-5; V: TRBV11-3; DNA: TGTGCCAGCTCCTTGGGGACTAGCGGGGGAAACCAAGAGACCCAGTACTTC; CDR3: CASSLGTSGGNQETQYF
size: NA; D: TRBD1; J: TRBJ1-5; V: TRBV6-5; DNA: TGTGCCAGCAGTTTGACCGCGACAGGGGGAAATCAGCCCCAGCATTTT; CDR3: CASSLTATGGNQPQHF
size: NA; D: NA; J: TRBJ2-7; V: TRBV7-9; DNA: TGTGCCAGCAGCTCCGGTGCCTACGAGCAGTACTTC; CDR3: CASSSGAYEQYF
size: NA; D: NA; J: TRBJ2-1; V: TRBV7-7; DNA: TGTGCTAGCAGCTTAGAGCTTAACAATGAGCAGTTCTTC; CDR3: CASSLELNNEQFF
size: NA; D: NA; J: TRBJ2-1; V: TRBV7-2; DNA: TGTGCCAGCAGCCTAGCCCGACAGATCTCCTACAATGAGCAGTTCTTC; CDR3: CASSLARQISYNEQFF
size: NA; D: NA; J: TRBJ2-7; V: TRBV6-1; DNA: TGTGCCAGCAGTTATGACAGGAACTACTACGAGCAGTACTTC; CDR3: CASSYDRNYYEQYF
size: NA; D: NA; J: TRBJ2-2; V: TRBV27; DNA: TGTGCCAGCAGTTTAGGGGCCAGGGGGAACACCGGGGAGCTGTTTTTT; CDR3: CASSLGARGNTGELFF
size: NA; D: NA; J: TRBJ1-4; V: TRBV4-1; DNA: TGCGCCAGCAGCCAGCTTCCAGCGGTGGAAAAACTGTTTTTT; CDR3: CASSQLPAVEKLFF
size: NA; D: TRBD1; J: TRBJ1-4; V: TRBV19; DNA: TGTGCCAGTAGTAGACCCACAGGGGACCCGTCTGAAAAACTGTTTTTT; CDR3: CASSRPTGDPSEKLFF
size: NA; D: TRBD1; J: TRBJ2-7; V: TRBV6-1; DNA: TGTGCCAGCAGTGCCGGCGGTGGGCAGGGGGCTTACGAGCAGTACTTC; CDR3: CASSAGGGQGAYEQYF
size: NA; D: NA; J: TRBJ1-1; V: TRBV20-1; DNA: TGCAGTGCGTTCGGGGGGGGTGAAGCTTTCTTT; CDR3: CSAFGGGEAFF
size: NA; D: NA; J: TRBJ2-2; V: TRBV7-6; DNA: TGTGCCAGCAGCGAGAGACCCGAGGAGGACACCGGGGAGCTGTTTTTT; CDR3: CASSERPEEDTGELFF
size: NA; D: TRBD2; J: TRBJ2-3; V: TRBV29-1; DNA: TGCAGCGCACAGAGCGGGGGCACAGATACGCAGTATTTT; CDR3: CSAQSGGTDTQYF